This is a list of T cell receptor beta chains from one sample in a study of cytomegalovirus exposure and HLA in healthy donors. The method was immunoSEQ multiplex PCR; TCRdb's version includes in-frame clones alone and lacks a portion of them. The data show roughly 60,000 clones, approximately 96% seen once. Material: PBMCs. The receptors here all came from a man younger than 35 in good health and CMV-seronegative. The CDR3 runs from the conserved cysteine through the conserved F or W. D genes are given only for firm matches. The size entry is marked missing in some rows and otherwise reads once, few, many or a size class.

V	size	D	J	CDR3	DNA
TRBV11-2	once	-	TRBJ2-4	CASSLVRGGYIQYF	TGTGCCAGCAGCTTAGTAAGGGGCGGATACATTCAGTACTTC
TRBV7-9	-	-	TRBJ2-3	CASSFIEGEGVLADTQYF	TGTGCCAGCAGCTTCATAGAGGGGGAGGGGGTTTTGGCAGATACGCAGTATTTT
TRBV15	once	TRBD1	TRBJ2-3	CATTDRGRTDTQYF	TGTGCCACAACCGACAGGGGTCGCACAGATACGCAGTATTTT
TRBV28	-	-	TRBJ2-7	CASRAATYEQYF	TGTGCCAGCAGGGCGGCTACCTACGAGCAGTACTTC
TRBV29-1	-	-	TRBJ2-1	CSVEGGRDNEQFF	TGCAGCGTTGAAGGAGGGCGAGACAATGAGCAGTTCTTC
TRBV29-1	-	TRBD1	TRBJ2-7	CSVSGTEPYEQYF	TGCAGCGTGAGTGGGACAGAACCCTACGAGCAGTACTTC
TRBV5-8	-	TRBD1	TRBJ2-1	CASSRRGGVEQFF	TGTGCCAGCAGCAGGCGAGGGGGCGTTGAGCAGTTCTTC
TRBV6-1	-	-	TRBJ2-2	CASGGGVDSSGELFF	TGTGCCAGCGGGGGAGGAGTTGACTCCTCCGGGGAGCTGTTTTTT
TRBV29-1	-	TRBD1	TRBJ1-2	CSVTQGNGYTF	TGCAGCGTCACACAGGGGAATGGCTACACCTTC
TRBV6-1	-	TRBD1	TRBJ2-1	CASSDGQGVSNEQFF	TGTGCCAGCAGTGACGGGCAGGGGGTTTCGAATGAGCAGTTCTTC
TRBV6-1	-	TRBD1	TRBJ2-7	CASSKPGQGIEQYF	TGTGCCAGCAGCAAACCAGGACAGGGAATCGAGCAGTACTTC
TRBV4-1	-	TRBD2	TRBJ2-4	CASSQPTSGLAKNIQYF	TGCGCCAGCAGCCAACCTACTAGCGGCCTAGCCAAAAACATTCAGTACTTC
TRBV11-2	once	-	TRBJ1-1	CASSPRRGVNTEAFF	TGTGCCAGCAGCCCTCGGCGGGGCGTGAACACTGAAGCTTTCTTT
TRBV28	-	-	TRBJ2-3	CASSSPGPADTQYF	TGTGCCAGCAGTTCACCAGGGCCCGCCGATACGCAGTATTTT
TRBV9	-	-	TRBJ1-2	CASSVTVSSGYTF	TGTGCCAGCAGCGTGACAGTGAGCTCTGGCTACACCTTC
TRBV28	-	TRBD2	TRBJ2-1	CASSFLTSGRRQFF	TGTGCCAGCAGTTTTCTGACTAGCGGGAGACGGCAGTTCTTC
TRBV30	-	TRBD2	TRBJ2-1	CAWLGGSSYNEQFF	TGTGCCTGGCTCGGGGGGAGCTCCTACAATGAGCAGTTCTTC
TRBV7-6	-	TRBD1	TRBJ2-7	CASSRKVFRDRDDEQYF	TGTGCCAGCAGTCGAAAGGTGTTCCGGGACAGGGACGACGAGCAGTACTTC
TRBV19	-	-	TRBJ1-1	CASAGVGTEAFF	TGTGCCAGTGCAGGGGTCGGTACTGAAGCTTTCTTT
TRBV7-8	-	-	TRBJ1-5	CASSLGGRGWQPQHF	TGTGCCAGCAGCTTAGGGGGCAGGGGTTGGCAGCCCCAGCATTTT
TRBV27	-	-	TRBJ2-7	CASSYGQGLGEQYF	TGTGCCAGCAGTTATGGGCAGGGTTTGGGGGAGCAGTACTTC
TRBV2	-	-	TRBJ2-7	CASRPTEGRSYEQYF	TGTGCCAGCAGACCGACGGAGGGGAGATCCTACGAGCAGTACTTC
TRBV6-6	-	-	TRBJ2-7	CASSFSSWYEQYF	TGTGCCAGCAGTTTCAGTTCTTGGTACGAGCAGTACTTC
TRBV15	-	-	TRBJ2-7	CATSSRANEQYF	TGTGCCACCAGCAGCAGGGCAAACGAGCAGTACTTC
TRBV4-1	-	-	TRBJ1-5	CASSQDGRAAPQHF	TGCGCCAGCAGCCAAGATGGCAGGGCGGCGCCCCAGCATTTT
TRBV5-1	once	TRBD1	TRBJ2-5	CASSGTDQETQYF	TGCGCCAGCAGCGGGACAGACCAAGAGACCCAGTACTTC
TRBV7-2	-	TRBD1	TRBJ1-5	CASSLGGGQGDQPQHF	TGTGCCAGCAGCCTCGGGGGGGGACAGGGTGATCAGCCCCAGCATTTT
TRBV4-1	once	TRBD1	TRBJ2-1	CASRPNPRDRRVNEQFF	TGCGCCAGCAGACCAAACCCCCGGGACAGGCGGGTCAATGAGCAGTTCTTC
TRBV28	-	TRBD2	TRBJ2-3	CASSWTSGTDTQYF	TGTGCCAGCAGTTGGACTAGTGGCACAGATACGCAGTATTTT
TRBV2	once	-	TRBJ2-7	CASSDKRKPYEQYF	TGTGCCAGCAGTGACAAGCGGAAACCCTACGAGCAGTACTTC
TRBV27	-	-	TRBJ2-7	CASSLDRSLPLDEQYF	TGTGCCAGCAGTTTAGACAGGTCCCTACCCCTCGACGAGCAGTACTTC
TRBV5-1	once	TRBD1	TRBJ2-5	CASRGTGVPEAQYF	TGCGCCAGCCGTGGGACAGGCGTGCCCGAGGCCCAGTACTTC
TRBV30	-	-	TRBJ1-5	CAWSVRGVQPQHF	TGTGCCTGGAGTGTACGCGGGGTGCAGCCCCAGCATTTT
TRBV9	-	-	TRBJ2-3	CASSVGGISTDTQYF	TGTGCCAGCAGCGTTGGCGGAATTAGCACAGATACGCAGTATTTT
TRBV2	few	TRBD1	TRBJ1-1	CASSELGTGGWRAFF	TGTGCCAGCAGTGAACTCGGGACAGGGGGCTGGCGAGCTTTCTTT
TRBV18	-	TRBD2	TRBJ2-5	CASSPPGLAGGIGETQYF	TGTGCCAGCTCACCACCAGGACTAGCGGGAGGGATCGGGGAGACCCAGTACTTC
TRBV27	-	-	TRBJ2-1	CASSLTVFRGSEQFF	TGTGCCAGCAGTTTAACGGTATTTAGGGGGAGTGAGCAGTTCTTC
TRBV5-1	-	TRBD1	TRBJ2-1	CASSSEDRVGDEQFF	TGCGCCAGCAGCTCAGAGGACAGGGTAGGCGATGAGCAGTTCTTC
TRBV18	-	-	TRBJ2-3	CASSPSPATLTDTQYF	TGTGCCAGCTCACCATCTCCAGCGACCCTCACAGATACGCAGTATTTT
TRBV11-2	-	TRBD1	TRBJ2-1	CASSLGHRSGGSYNEQFF	TGTGCCAGCAGCTTAGGTCATCGGTCAGGGGGCTCCTACAATGAGCAGTTCTTC
TRBV6-4	-	TRBD2	TRBJ2-1	CASRDYSGRAYNEQFF	TGTGCCAGCAGGGACTATAGCGGGAGAGCCTACAATGAGCAGTTCTTC
TRBV7-9	-	-	TRBJ1-2	CASSSLGRDGYTF	TGTGCCAGCAGCTCCCTAGGTAGAGATGGCTACACCTTC
TRBV10-1	-	-	TRBJ1-5	CASSRTGTQPQHF	TGCGCCAGCAGCCGAACAGGGACTCAGCCCCAGCATTTT
TRBV7-9	-	TRBD2	TRBJ2-1	CASRALAGGTHRNEQFF	TGTGCCAGCAGGGCCCTAGCGGGAGGTACCCATAGGAATGAGCAGTTCTTC
TRBV28	-	-	TRBJ2-2	CASSPRRGTGELFF	TGTGCCAGCAGTCCTCGCCGAGGCACCGGGGAGCTGTTTTTT
TRBV4-1	-	-	TRBJ2-2	CASSPRVGGTGELFF	TGCGCCAGCAGCCCCCGGGTCGGGGGCACCGGGGAGCTGTTTTTT
TRBV7-2	-	TRBD1	TRBJ1-2	CASTLTPGQGPGYTF	TGTGCCAGCACCTTGACCCCGGGACAGGGTCCGGGCTACACCTTC
TRBV10-3	-	TRBD1	TRBJ2-7	CAILRDRGLEQYF	TGTGCCATCCTCCGGGACAGGGGGCTCGAGCAGTACTTC
TRBV6-5	-	TRBD2	TRBJ2-1	CASSSSGGRNEQFF	TGTGCCAGCAGTTCAAGCGGGGGGAGGAATGAGCAGTTCTTC
TRBV27	-	-	TRBJ2-4	CASTSASLGPLAKNIQYF	TGTGCCAGCACCTCAGCTAGCCTCGGTCCCTTAGCCAAAAACATTCAGTACTTC